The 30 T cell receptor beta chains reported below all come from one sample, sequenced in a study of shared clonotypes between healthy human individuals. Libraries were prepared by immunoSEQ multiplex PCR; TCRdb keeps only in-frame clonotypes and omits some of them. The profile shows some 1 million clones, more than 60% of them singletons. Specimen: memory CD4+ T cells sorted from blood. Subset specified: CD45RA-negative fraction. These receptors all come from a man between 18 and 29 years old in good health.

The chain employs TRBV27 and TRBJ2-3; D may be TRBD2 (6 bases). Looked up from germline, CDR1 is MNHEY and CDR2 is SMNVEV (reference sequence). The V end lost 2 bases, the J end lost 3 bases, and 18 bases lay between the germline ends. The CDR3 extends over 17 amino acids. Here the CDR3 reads CASSLPHGPGSTDTQYF. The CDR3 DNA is TGTGCCAGCAGTTTACCCCACGGACCCGGGAGTACAGATACGCAGTATTTT.

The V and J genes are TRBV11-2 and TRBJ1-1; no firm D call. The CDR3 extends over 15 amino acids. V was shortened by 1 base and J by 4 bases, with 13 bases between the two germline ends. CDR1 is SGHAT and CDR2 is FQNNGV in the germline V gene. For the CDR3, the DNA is TGTGCCAGCAGCTTAGGCGGGGTACGGGGCACTGAAGCTTTCTTT. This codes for CASSLGGVRGTEAFF.

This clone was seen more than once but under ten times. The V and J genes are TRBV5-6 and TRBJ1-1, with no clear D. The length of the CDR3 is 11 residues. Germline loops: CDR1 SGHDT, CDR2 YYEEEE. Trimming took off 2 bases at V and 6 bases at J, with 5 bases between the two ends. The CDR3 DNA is TGTGCCAGCAGCTTTGGTGCTGAAGCTTTCTTT. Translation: CASSFGAEAFF.

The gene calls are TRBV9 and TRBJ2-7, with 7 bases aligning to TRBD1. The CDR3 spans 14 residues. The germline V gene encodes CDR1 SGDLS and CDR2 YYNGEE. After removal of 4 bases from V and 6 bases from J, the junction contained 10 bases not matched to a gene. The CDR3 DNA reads TGTGCCAGCAGCCCCCGACAGGGCCTCGGCGAGCAGTACTTC. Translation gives CASSPRQGLGEQYF.

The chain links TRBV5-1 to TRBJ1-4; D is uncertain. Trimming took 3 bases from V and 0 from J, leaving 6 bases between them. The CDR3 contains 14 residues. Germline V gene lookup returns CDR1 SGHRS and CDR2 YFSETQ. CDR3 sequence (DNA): TGCGCCAGCAGCTACGTTCCAACTAATGAAAAACTGTTTTTT. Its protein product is CASSYVPTNEKLFF.

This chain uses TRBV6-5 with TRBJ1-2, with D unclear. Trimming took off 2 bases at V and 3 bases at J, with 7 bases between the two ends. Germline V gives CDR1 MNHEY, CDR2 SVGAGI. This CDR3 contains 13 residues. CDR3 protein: CASSYVQHYGYTF. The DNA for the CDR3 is TGTGCCAGCAGTTACGTCCAGCACTATGGCTACACCTTC.

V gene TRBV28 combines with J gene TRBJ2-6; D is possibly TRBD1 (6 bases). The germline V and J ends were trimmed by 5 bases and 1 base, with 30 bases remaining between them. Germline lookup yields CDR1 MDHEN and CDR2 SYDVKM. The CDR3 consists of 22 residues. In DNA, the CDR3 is TGTGCCAGCAGTCACCGAATAAGGGACACGGTCGCCCTACTTTCTGGGGCCAACGTCCTGACTTTC. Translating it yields CASSHRIRDTVALLSGANVLTF. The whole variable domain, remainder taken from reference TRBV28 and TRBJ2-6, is DVKVTQSSRYLVKRTGEKVFLECVQDMDHENMFWYRQDPGLGLRLIYFSYDVKMKEKGDIPEGYSVSREKKERFSLILESASTNQTSMYLCASSHRIRDTVALLSGANVLTFGAGSRLTVL.

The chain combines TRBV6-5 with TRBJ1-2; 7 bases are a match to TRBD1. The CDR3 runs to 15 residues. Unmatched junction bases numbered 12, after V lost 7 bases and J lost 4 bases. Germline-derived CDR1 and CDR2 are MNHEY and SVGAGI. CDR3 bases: TGTGCCAGCACAAATTCTGGAGGGGGCTTCTATGGCTACACCTTC. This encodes CASTNSGGGFYGYTF.

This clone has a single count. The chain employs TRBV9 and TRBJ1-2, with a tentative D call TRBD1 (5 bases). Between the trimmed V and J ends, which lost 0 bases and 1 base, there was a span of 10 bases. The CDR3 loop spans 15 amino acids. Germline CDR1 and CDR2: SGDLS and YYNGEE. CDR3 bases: TGTGCCAGCAGCGTAGGTTCAGGGAATAACTATGGCTACACCTTC. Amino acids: CASSVGSGNNYGYTF.

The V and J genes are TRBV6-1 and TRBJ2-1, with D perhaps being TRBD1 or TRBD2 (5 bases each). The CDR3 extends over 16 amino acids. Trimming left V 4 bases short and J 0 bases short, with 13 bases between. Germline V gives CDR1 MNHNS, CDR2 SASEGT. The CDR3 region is CASSVTGTNSYNEQFF. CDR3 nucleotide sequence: TGTGCCAGCAGTGTTACCGGGACCAACTCCTACAATGAGCAGTTCTTC.

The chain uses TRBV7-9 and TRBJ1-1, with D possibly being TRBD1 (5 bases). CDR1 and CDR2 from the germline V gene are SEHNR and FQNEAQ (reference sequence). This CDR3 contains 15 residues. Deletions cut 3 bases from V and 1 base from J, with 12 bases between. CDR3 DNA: TGTGCCAGCAGCTTGGGGACTGGATCGAACACTGAAGCTTTCTTT. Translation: CASSLGTGSNTEAFF.

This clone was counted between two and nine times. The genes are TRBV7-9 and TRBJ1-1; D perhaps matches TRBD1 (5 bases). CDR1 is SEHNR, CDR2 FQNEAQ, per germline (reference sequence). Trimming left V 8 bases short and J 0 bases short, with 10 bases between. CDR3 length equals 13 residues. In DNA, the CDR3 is TGTGCCAGCCTAAGGGGAGTGAACACTGAAGCTTTCTTT. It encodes CASLRGVNTEAFF.

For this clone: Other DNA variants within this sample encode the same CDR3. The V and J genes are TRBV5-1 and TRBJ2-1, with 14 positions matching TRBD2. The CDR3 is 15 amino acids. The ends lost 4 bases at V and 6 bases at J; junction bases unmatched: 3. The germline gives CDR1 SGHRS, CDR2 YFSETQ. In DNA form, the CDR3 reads TGCGCCAGCAGCCTCGGGACTAGCGGGAGCAATGAGCAGTTCTTC. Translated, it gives CASSLGTSGSNEQFF.

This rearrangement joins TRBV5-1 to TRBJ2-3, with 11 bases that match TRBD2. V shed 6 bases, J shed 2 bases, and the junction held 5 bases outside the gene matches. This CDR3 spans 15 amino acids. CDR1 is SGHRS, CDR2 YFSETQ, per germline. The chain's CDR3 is CASTGSGGATDTQYF. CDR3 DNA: TGCGCCAGCACCGGTAGCGGGGGGGCCACAGATACGCAGTATTTT.

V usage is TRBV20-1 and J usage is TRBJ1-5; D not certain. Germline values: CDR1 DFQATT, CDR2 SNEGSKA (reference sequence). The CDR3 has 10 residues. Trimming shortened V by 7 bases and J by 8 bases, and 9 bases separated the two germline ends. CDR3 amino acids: CSVTGKPQHF. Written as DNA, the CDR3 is TGCAGTGTCACTGGGAAGCCCCAGCATTTT.

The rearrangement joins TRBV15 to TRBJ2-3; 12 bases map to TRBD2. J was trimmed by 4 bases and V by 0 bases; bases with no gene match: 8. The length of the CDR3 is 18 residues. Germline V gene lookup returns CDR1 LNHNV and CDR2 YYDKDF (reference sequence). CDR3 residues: CATSRDLPSGRASDTQYF. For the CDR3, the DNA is TGTGCCACCAGCAGAGACCTCCCTAGCGGGAGGGCGTCAGATACGCAGTATTTT. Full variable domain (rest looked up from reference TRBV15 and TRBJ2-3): DAMVIQNPRYQVTQFGKPVTLSCSQTLNHNVMYWYQQKSSQAPKLLFHYYDKDFNNEADTPDNFQSRRPNTSFCFLDIRSPGLGDTAMYLCATSRDLPSGRASDTQYFGPGTRLTVL.

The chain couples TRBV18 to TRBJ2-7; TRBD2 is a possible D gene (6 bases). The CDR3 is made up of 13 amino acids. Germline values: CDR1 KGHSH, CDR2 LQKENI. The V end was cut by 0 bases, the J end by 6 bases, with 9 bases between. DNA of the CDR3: TGTGCCAGCTCACCACCGACCGGGGGCGAGCAGTACTTC. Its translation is CASSPPTGGEQYF. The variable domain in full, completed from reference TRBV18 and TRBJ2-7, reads NAGVMQNPRHLVRRRGQEARLRCSPMKGHSHVYWYRQLPEEGLKFMVYLQKENIIDESGMPKERFSAEFPKEGPSILRIQQVVRGDSAAYFCASSPPTGGEQYFGPGTRLTVT.

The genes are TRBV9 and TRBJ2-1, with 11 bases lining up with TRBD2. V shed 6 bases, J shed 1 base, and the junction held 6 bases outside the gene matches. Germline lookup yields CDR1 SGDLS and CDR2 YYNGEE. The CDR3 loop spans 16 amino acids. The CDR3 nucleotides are TGTGCCAGCACCCTATCTAGCGGGGGGTCCTACAATGAGCAGTTCTTC. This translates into CASTLSSGGSYNEQFF.

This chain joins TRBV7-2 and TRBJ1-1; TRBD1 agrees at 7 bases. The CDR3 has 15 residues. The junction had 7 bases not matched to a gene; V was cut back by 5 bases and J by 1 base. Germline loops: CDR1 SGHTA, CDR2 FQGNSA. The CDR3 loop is CASSPRTGWNTEAFF. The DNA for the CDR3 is TGTGCCAGCAGCCCAAGGACAGGCTGGAACACTGAAGCTTTCTTT.

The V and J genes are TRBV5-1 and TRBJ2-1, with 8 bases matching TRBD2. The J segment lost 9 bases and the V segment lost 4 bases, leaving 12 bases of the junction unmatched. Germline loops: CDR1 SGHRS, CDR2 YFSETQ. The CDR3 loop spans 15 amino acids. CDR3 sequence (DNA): TGCGCCAGCAGCGTTGATAGCGGGATTGGGAGTGAGCAGTTCTTC. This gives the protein CASSVDSGIGSEQFF.

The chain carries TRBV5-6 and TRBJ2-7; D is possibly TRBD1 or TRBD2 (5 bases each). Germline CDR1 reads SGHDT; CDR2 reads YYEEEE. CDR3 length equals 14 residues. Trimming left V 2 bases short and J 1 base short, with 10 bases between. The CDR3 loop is CASSLMGVSYEQYF. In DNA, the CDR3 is TGTGCCAGCAGCTTAATGGGGGTATCCTACGAGCAGTACTTC.

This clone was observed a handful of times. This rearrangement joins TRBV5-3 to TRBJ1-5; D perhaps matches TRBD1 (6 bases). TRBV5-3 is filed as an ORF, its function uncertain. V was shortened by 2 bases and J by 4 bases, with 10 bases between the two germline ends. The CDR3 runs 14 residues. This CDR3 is CARSFSQGNQPQHF. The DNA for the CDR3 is TGTGCCAGAAGCTTTAGTCAGGGGAATCAGCCCCAGCATTTT.

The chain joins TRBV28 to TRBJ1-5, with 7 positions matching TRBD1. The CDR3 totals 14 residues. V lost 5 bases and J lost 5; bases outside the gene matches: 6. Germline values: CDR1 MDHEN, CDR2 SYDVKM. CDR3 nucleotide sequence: TGTGCCAGCAGTGGGAGACAGGGATATCAGCCCCAGCATTTT. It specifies CASSGRQGYQPQHF.

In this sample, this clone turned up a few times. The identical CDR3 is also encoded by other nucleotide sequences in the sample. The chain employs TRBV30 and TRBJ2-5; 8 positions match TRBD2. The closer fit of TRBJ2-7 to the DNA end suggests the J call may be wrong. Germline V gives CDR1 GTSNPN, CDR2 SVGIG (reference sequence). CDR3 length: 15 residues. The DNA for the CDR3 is TGTGCCTGGAGTGGTCCTAGCGGGTTATCCTACGAGCAGTACTTC. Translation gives CAWSGPSGLSYEQYF.

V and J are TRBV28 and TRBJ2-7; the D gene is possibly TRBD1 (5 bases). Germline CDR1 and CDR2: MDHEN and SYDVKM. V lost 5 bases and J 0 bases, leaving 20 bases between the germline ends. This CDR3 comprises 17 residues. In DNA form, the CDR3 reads TGTGCCAGCAGTAACCACCCAGGGAAGGCCCCCTCCTACGAGCAGTACTTC. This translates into CASSNHPGKAPSYEQYF.

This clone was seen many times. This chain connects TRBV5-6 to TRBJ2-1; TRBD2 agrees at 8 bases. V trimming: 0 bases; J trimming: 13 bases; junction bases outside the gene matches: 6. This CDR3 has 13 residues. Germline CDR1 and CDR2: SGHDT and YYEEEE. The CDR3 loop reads CASSLETGGPQFF. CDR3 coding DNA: TGTGCCAGCAGCTTGGAGACGGGAGGGCCTCAGTTCTTC.

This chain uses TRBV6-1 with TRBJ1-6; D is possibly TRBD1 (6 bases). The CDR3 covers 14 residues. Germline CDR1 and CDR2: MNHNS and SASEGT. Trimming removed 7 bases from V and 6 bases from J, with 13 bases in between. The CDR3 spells CASTRGLANSPLHF. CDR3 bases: TGTGCCAGCACCAGGGGTTTGGCTAATTCACCCCTCCACTTT.

The DNA for the CDR3 is TGTGCCAGCAGTTACCCTAGCGGGTCGCGCGAGCAGTACTTC. It specifies CASSYPSGSREQYF. The chain uses TRBV6-6 and TRBJ2-7; 8 bases align to TRBD2. The CDR3 runs 14 residues. The trim removed 2 bases at V and 6 bases at J, leaving 6 bases unmatched. The germline V gene encodes CDR1 MNHNY and CDR2 SVGAGI (reference sequence).

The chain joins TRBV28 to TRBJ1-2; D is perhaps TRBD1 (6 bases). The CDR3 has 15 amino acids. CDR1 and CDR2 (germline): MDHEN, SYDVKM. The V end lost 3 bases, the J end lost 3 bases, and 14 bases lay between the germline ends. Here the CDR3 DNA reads TGTGCCAGCAGTTTTTGGGCAGGGGCTCACTATGGCTACACCTTC. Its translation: CASSFWAGAHYGYTF.

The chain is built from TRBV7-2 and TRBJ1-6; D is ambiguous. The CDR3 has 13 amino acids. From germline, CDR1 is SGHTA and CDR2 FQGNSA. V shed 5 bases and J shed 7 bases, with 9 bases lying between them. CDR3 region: CASSVGWNSPLHF. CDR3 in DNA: TGTGCCAGCAGCGTAGGATGGAATTCACCCCTCCACTTT.